A selection of T cell receptor beta chains follows, all from one sample in a study of cytomegalovirus exposure and HLA in healthy donors. Profiled with immunoSEQ multiplex PCR; TCRdb holds only in-frame clones, not every one. The sample carries about 190,000 clones, about four fifths recorded once. What was sequenced was PBMCs. These receptors were obtained from a man aged 50 to 59 in good health and CMV-seronegative. CDR3s include the opening cysteine and the closing phenylalanine or tryptophan.

CDR3 protein | J gene | V gene
CASSLRTSGSREQFF | TRBJ2-1 | TRBV28
CASSAGGHTEAFF | TRBJ1-1 | TRBV28
CASSISSGANVLTF | TRBJ2-6 | TRBV7-3
CASNPDGQDYNEQFF | TRBJ2-1 | TRBV7-2
CASSNGAANYGYTF | TRBJ1-2 | TRBV7-2
CASSAIQGLEGYGYTF | TRBJ1-2 | TRBV7-2
CASSFGSLRNTEAFF | TRBJ1-1 | TRBV5-1
CASSVAPSDTQYF | TRBJ2-3 | TRBV9
CASSLDSGSYNEQFF | TRBJ2-1 | TRBV5-5
CASRRSSERGYTF | TRBJ1-2 | TRBV6-5
CASSSPGDRSYNEQFF | TRBJ2-1 | TRBV5-1
CASSRRGGNQPQHF | TRBJ1-5 | TRBV5-6
CASSGTGGYYEQYF | TRBJ2-7 | TRBV27
CASSGRDRVGGELFF | TRBJ2-2 | TRBV11-2
CASSLLTGGADTQYF | TRBJ2-3 | TRBV27
CASSPRDRYEAFF | TRBJ1-1 | TRBV18
CASSVRDRAYEQYF | TRBJ2-7 | TRBV9